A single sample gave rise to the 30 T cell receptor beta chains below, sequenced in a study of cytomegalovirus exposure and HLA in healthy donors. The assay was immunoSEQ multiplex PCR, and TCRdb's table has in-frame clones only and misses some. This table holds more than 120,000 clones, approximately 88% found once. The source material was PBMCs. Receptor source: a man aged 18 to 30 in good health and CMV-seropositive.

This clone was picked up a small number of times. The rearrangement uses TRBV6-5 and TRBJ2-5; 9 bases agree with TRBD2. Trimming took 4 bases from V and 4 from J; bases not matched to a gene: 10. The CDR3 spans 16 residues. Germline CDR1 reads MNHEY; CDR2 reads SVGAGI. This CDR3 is CASSSLAGEGGETQYF. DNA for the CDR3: TGTGCCAGCAGTTCCTTAGCGGGAGAGGGAGGAGAGACCCAGTACTTC.

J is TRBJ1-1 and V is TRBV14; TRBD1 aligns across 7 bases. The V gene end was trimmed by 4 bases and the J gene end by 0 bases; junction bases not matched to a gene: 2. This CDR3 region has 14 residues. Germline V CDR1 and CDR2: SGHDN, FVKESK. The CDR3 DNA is TGTGCCAGCAGCCCGGGACAGTTGAACACTGAAGCTTTCTTT. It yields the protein CASSPGQLNTEAFF.

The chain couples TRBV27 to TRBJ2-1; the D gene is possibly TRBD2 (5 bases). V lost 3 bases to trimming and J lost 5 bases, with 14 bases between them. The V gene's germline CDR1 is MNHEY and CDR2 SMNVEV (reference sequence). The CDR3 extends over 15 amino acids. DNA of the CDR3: TGTGCCAGCAGTTTCAATTCGGGATTTCACAATGAGCAGTTCTTC. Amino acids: CASSFNSGFHNEQFF.

The CDR3 nucleotides are TGTGCCAGCGACCGTTATGGGGGGGCTGAAGCTTTCTTT. It translates to CASDRYGGAEAFF. The chain has TRBV7-6 and TRBJ1-1, with D possibly TRBD1 on 5 matching bases. Trimming took 8 bases from V and 6 from J, leaving 16 bases between them. The CDR3 covers 13 residues. Per germline, CDR1 SGHVS and CDR2 FNYEAQ.

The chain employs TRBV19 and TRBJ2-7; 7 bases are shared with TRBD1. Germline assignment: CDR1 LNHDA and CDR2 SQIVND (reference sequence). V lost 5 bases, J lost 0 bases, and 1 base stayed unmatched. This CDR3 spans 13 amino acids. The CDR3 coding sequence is TGTGCCAGTAGTGGGGACAGCTCCTACGAGCAGTACTTC. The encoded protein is CASSGDSSYEQYF.

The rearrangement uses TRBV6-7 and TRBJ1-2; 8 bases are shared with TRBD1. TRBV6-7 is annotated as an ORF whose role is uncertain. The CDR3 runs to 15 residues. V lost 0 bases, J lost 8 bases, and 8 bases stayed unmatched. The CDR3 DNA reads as TGTGCCAGCAGTTACTCCGGAGTGGACAGGGACGGCTACACCTTC. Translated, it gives CASSYSGVDRDGYTF.

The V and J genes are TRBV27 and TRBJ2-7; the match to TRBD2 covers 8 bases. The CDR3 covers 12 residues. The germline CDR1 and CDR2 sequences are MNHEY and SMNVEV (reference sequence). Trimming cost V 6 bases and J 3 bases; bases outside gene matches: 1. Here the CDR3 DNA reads TGTGCCAGCAGGGGACTAGACTACGAGCAGTACTTC. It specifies CASRGLDYEQYF.

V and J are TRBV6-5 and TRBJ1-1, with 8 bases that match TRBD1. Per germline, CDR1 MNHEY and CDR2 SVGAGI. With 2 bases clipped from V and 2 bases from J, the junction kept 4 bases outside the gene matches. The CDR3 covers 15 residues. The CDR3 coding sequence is TGTGCCAGCAGTTACCCTGGACAGGGTAACACTGAAGCTTTCTTT. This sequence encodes CASSYPGQGNTEAFF.

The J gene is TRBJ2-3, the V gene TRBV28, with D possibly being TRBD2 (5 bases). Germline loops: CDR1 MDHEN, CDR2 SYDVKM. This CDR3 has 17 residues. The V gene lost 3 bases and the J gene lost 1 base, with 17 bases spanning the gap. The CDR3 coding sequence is TGTGCCAGCAGTTTTGCCATACTAGGACGAGGCACAGATACGCAGTATTTT. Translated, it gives CASSFAILGRGTDTQYF.

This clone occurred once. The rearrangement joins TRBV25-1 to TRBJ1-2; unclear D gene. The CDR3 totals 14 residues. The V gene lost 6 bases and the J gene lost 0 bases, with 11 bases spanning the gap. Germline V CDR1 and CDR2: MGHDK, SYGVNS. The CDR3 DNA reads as TGTGCCAGCAGGTCCTTAGAAGCTAACTATGGCTACACCTTC. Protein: CASRSLEANYGYTF.

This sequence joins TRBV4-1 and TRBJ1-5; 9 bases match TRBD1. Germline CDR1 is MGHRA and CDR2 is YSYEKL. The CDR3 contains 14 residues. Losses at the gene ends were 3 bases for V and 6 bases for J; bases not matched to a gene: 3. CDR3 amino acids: CASSQGQGPQPQHF. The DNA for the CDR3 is TGCGCCAGCAGCCAGGGACAGGGCCCTCAGCCCCAGCATTTT.

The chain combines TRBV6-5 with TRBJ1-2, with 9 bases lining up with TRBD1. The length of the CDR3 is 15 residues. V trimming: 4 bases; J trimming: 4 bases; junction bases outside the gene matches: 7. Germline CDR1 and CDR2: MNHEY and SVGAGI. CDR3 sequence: CASSSPGQGGYGYTF. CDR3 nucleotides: TGTGCCAGCAGTTCCCCGGGACAGGGAGGCTATGGCTACACCTTC.

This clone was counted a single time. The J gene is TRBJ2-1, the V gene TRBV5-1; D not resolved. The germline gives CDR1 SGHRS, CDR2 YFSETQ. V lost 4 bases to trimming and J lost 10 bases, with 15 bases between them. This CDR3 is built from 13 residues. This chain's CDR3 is CASSLAGLREQFF. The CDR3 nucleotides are TGCGCCAGCAGCCTTGCCGGTCTGAGGGAGCAGTTCTTC.

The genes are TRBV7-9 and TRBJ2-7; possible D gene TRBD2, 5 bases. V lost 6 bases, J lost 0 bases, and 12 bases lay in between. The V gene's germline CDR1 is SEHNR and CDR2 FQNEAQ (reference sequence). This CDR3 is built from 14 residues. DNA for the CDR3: TGTGCCAGCAGTTCGGACTTAGTCTCCTACGAGCAGTACTTC. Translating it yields CASSSDLVSYEQYF. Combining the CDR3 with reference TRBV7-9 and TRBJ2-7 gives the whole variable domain DTGVSQNPRHKITKRGQNVTFRCDPISEHNRLYWYRQTLGQGPEFLTYFQNEAQLEKSRLLSDRFSAERPKGSFSTLEIQRTEQGDSAMYLCASSSDLVSYEQYFGPGTRLTVT.

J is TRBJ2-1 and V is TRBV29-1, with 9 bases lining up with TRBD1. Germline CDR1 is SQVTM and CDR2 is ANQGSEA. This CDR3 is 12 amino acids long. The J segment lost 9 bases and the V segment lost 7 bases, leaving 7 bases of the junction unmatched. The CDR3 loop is CSATGGRGEQFF. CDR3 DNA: TGCAGCGCCACAGGGGGCCGGGGTGAGCAGTTCTTC.

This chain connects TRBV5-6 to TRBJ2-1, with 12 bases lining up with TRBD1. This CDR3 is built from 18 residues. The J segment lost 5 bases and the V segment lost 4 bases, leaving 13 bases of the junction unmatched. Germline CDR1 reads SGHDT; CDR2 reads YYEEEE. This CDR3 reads CASSAAGTGGGYDNEQFF. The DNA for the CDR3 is TGTGCCAGCAGCGCGGCAGGGACAGGGGGCGGATATGACAATGAGCAGTTCTTC.

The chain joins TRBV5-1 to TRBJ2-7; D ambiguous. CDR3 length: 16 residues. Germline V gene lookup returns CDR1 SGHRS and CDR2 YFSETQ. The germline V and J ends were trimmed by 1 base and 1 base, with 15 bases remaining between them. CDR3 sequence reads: CASSLSSSGRSYEQYF. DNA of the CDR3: TGCGCCAGCAGCTTGTCTAGTTCGGGTCGTTCCTACGAGCAGTACTTC.

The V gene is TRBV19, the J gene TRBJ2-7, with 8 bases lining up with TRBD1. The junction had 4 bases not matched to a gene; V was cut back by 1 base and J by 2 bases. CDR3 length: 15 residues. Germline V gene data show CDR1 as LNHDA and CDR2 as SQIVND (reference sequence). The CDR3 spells CASSIARTGPYEQYF. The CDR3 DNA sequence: TGTGCCAGTAGTATAGCAAGGACAGGGCCCTACGAGCAGTACTTC.

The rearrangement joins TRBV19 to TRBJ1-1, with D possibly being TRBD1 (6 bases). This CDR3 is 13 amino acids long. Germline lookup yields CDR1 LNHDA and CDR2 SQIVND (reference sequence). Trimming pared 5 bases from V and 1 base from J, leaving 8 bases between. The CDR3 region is CASSSTGNTEAFF. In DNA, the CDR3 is TGTGCCAGTAGTTCGACAGGGAACACTGAAGCTTTCTTT.

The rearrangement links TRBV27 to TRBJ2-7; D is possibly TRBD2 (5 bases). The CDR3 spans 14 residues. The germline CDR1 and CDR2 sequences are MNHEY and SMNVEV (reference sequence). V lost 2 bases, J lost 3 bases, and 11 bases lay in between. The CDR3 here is CASSLGREGYEQYF. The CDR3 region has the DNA TGTGCCAGCAGTTTAGGTCGAGAGGGCTACGAGCAGTACTTC.

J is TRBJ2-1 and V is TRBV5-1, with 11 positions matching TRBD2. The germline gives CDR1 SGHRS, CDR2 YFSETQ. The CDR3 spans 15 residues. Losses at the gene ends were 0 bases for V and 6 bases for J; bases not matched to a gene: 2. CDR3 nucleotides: TGCGCCAGCAGCTTGGGACTAGCGGGGTCCAATGAGCAGTTCTTC. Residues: CASSLGLAGSNEQFF.

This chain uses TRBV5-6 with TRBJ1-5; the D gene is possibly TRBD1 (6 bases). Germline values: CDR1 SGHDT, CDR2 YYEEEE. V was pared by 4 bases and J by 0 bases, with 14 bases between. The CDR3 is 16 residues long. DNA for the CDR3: TGTGCCAGCAGCCGAGGGGGTCGGTATAGCAATCAGCCCCAGCATTTT. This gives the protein CASSRGGRYSNQPQHF.

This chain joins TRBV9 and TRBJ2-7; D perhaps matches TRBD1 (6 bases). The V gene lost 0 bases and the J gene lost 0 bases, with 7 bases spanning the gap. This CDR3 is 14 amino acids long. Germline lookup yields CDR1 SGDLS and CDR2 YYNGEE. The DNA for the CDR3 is TGTGCCAGCAGCGTAGGGGACATCTCCTACGAGCAGTACTTC. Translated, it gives CASSVGDISYEQYF.

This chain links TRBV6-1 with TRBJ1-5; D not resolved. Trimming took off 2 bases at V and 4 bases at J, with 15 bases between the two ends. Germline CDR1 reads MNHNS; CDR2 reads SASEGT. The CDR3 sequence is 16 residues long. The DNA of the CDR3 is TGTGCCAGCAGTGAATTGGGCGGATCGGGAAATCAGCCCCAGCATTTT. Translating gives CASSELGGSGNQPQHF.

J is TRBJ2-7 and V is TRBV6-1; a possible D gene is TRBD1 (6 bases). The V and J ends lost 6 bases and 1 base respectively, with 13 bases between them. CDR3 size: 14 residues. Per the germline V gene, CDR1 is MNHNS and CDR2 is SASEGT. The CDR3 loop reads CASRSDSFSYEQYF. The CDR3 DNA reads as TGTGCCAGCAGATCGGACAGCTTTTCCTACGAGCAGTACTTC.

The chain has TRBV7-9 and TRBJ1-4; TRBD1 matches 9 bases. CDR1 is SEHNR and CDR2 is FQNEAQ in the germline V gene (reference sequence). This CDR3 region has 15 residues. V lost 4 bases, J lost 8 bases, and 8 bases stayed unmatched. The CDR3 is CASSSRDRDREKLFF. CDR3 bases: TGTGCCAGCAGCTCCCGGGACAGGGATCGAGAAAAACTGTTTTTT.

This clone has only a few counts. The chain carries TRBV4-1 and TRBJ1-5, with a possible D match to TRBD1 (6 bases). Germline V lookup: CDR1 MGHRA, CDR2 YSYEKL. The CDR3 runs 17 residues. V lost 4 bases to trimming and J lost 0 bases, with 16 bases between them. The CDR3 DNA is TGCGCCAGCAGCCCTGGGAGGGGGAAATATAGCAATCAGCCCCAGCATTTT. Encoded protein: CASSPGRGKYSNQPQHF.

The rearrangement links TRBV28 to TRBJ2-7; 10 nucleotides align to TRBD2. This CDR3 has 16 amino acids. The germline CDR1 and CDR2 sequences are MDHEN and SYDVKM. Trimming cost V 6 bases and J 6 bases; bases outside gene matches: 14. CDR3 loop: CASRPPSGGAGPEQYF. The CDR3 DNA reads TGTGCCAGCAGACCTCCAAGCGGGGGGGCTGGACCCGAGCAGTACTTC.

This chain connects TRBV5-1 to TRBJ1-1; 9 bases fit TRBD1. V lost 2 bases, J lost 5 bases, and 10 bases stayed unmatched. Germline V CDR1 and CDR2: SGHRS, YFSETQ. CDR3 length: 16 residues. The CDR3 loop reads CASSFTPGQGGTEAFF. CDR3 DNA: TGCGCCAGCAGCTTTACTCCGGGACAGGGAGGTACTGAAGCTTTCTTT.

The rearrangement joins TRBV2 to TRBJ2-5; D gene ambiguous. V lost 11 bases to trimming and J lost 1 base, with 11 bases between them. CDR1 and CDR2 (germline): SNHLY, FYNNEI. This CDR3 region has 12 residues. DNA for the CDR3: TGTGCCTCCACCCGCAGCCAAGAGACCCAGTACTTC. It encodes CASTRSQETQYF. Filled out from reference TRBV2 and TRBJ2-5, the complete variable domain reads EPEVTQTPSHQVTQMGQEVILRCVPISNHLYFYWYRQILGQKVEFLVSFYNNEISEKSEIFDDQFSVERPDGSNFTLKIRSTKLEDSAMYFCASTRSQETQYFGPGTRLLVL.